This TCR beta chain is drawn from a study of T cells after yellow fever vaccination. Study-level points and caveats: On re-exposure, the response was weaker but peaked faster, at day 5 versus 15. Most clones from primary vaccination resurfaced after the booster (about 95% CD4, about 91% CD8).

On this clonotype: Its antigen remains unidentified.

Researchers made TCR cDNA using 5'RACE template switching, and this step added a universal primer site and UMIs. One entry per CDR3 protein results from TCRdb running MiXCR on the 5' RACE reads. The table records hundreds of thousands of distinct CDR3 sequences, 21% of them present only once. This CDR3 has 18 residues. Per the germline V gene, CDR1 is SGHTA and CDR2 is FQGNSA. Trimming at V came to 3 bases and at J to 1 base, leaving 10 bases not matched to a gene. The sequencing here drew on PBMCs, taken roughly 20 days after the first yellow fever vaccination. This TCR came from a man between 18 and 29 years old who received the YFV17D yellow fever vaccine. V gene TRBV7-2 combines with J gene TRBJ2-3, with 10 bases that match TRBD2. CDR3 coding DNA: TGTGCCAGCAGCTTGGCTCGACTAGCGGGCTTTCGCACAGATACGCAGTATTTT. Protein: CASSLARLAGFRTDTQYF.